These 4 T cell receptor beta chains originate from one sample sequenced in a study of blood T cell repertoires in COVID-19. Using immunoSEQ multiplex PCR, the repertoire was profiled, and TCRdb retains in-frame clones only, with some absent. This sample yields about 220,000 clones, of which 82% are seen a single time; more than 3% belongs to the top ten. Sequenced input: PBMCs or T cells enriched from blood (not recorded which). Source of these receptors: a woman aged 60 to 75 who had recovered from COVID-19.

The chain recombines TRBV7-3 with TRBJ2-3, with D perhaps matching TRBD2 (7 bases). Germline V gives CDR1 SGHTA, CDR2 FQGTGA. The CDR3 runs to 17 residues. Trimming stripped 3 bases from V and 2 bases from J, with 18 bases between. CDR3 DNA sequence: TGTGCCAGCAGCTTGGGTTCAACGGGGGGCTTCACAGATACGCAGTATTTT. This gives the protein CASSLGSTGGFTDTQYF.

The chain couples TRBV15 to TRBJ2-3, with D maybe TRBD2 (5 bases). The CDR3 is made up of 16 amino acids. The germline V gene has CDR1 LNHNV and CDR2 YYDKDF (reference sequence). Trimming took 5 bases from V and 3 from J, leaving 18 bases between them. In nucleotides, the CDR3 is TGTGCCACCAGCGGGAGCAGGCGTTTCCAAACAGATACGCAGTATTTT. Protein sequence: CATSGSRRFQTDTQYF.

This clone was seen a single time. The chain combines TRBV19 with TRBJ2-7; 11 bases map to TRBD2. The CDR3 covers 17 residues. Losses at the gene ends were 5 bases for V and 3 bases for J; bases not matched to a gene: 12. Germline V gene data show CDR1 as LNHDA and CDR2 as SQIVND (reference sequence). Here the CDR3 DNA reads TGTGCCAGTAGTGCGAGAGTATCAACTAGCGGGAGCTACGAGCAGTACTTC. Its protein is CASSARVSTSGSYEQYF.

This clone is labeled as medium-sized. The V call is TRBV5-1, the J call TRBJ1-1, with no clear D. The germline V and J ends were trimmed by 5 bases and 1 base, with 6 bases remaining between them. The CDR3 runs to 12 residues. Per the germline V gene, CDR1 is SGHRS and CDR2 is YFSETQ. The CDR3 spells CASRLENTEAFF. The CDR3 DNA follows: TGCGCCAGCAGGTTAGAGAACACTGAAGCTTTCTTT.